This TCR beta chain was retrieved from a study of blood T cell repertoires in COVID-19. About the research overall: Samples taken during acute and convalescent COVID-19 were collected in the United States, Italy and Spain. The cDNA or gDNA used as material had been derived from T cells, B-cell-depleted T cells, or PBMCs.

Trimming removed 11 bases from V and 5 bases from J, with 19 bases in between. Germline-derived CDR1 and CDR2 are MDHEN and SYDVKM. The CDR3 is 14 residues long. Some clones are missing from TCRdb's copy, which holds only in-frame ones; the method was immunoSEQ multiplex PCR. The table includes roughly 290,000 clones, roughly 89% detected once. Researchers sorted participants into cohorts using their self-reported clinical history. What was sequenced was PBMCs or T cells enriched from blood (not recorded which). J is TRBJ1-5 and V is TRBV28, with a possible D match to TRBD1 (6 bases). The sequence was collected from a woman in her thirties or forties who had recovered from COVID-19. CDR3 nucleotides: TGTGCCGGGTCCGTCCGGGACACTGATCAGCCCCAGCATTTT. This gives the protein CAGSVRDTDQPQHF.